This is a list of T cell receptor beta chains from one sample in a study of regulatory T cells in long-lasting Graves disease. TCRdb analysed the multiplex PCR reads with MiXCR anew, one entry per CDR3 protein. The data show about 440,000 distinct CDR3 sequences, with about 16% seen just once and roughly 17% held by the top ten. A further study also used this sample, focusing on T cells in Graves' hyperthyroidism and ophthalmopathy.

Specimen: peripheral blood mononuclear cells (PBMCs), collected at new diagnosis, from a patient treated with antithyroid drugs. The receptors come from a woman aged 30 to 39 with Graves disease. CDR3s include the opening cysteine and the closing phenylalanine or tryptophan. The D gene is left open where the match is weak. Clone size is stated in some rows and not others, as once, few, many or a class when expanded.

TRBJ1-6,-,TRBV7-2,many,TGTGCCAGCAGCTTACTGGGGAACAATTCACCCCTCCACTTT,CASSLLGNNSPLHF
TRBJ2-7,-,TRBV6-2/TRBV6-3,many,TGTGCCAGCAGTTACAGAGGCGAGCAGTACTTC,CASSYRGEQYF
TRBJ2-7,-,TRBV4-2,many,TGTGCCAGCAGCCAAGACCGGGACGGAGCCTACGAGCAGTACTTC,CASSQDRDGAYEQYF
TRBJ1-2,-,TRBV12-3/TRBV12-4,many,TGTGCCAGCAGTTTAAATTTAGGGTCGATGGGCTACACCTTC,CASSLNLGSMGYTF
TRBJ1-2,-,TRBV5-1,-,TGCGCCAGCAGCTTGGAAATTGTCGGTGGTTCCTATGGCTACACCTTC,CASSLEIVGGSYGYTF
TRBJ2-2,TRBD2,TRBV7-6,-,TGTGCCAGCAGCAAGGACAGCCTAGCGGGAGGGAACACCGGGGAGCTGTTTTTT,CASSKDSLAGGNTGELFF
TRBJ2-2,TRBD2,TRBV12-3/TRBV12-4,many,TGTGCCAGCACCCTAGCGGGAGCGACCGGGGAGCTGTTTTTT,CASTLAGATGELFF
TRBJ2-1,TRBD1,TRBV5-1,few,TGCGCCAGCAGCCTTTCTGGACAGGGGTGGAATGAGCAGTTCTTC,CASSLSGQGWNEQFF
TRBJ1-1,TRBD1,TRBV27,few,TGTGCCAGCAGTTCCTCCGCAGGGGGCTGGGACACTGAAGCTTTCTTT,CASSSSAGGWDTEAFF
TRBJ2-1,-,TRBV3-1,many,TGTGCCAGCAGCCAAGCGGGGTCTAGCAACGAGTTCTTC,CASSQAGSSNEFF
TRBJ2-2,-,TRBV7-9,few,TGTGCCAACTCTCCCGTCTTAGCGGCCGGGGAGCTGTTTTTT,CANSPVLAAGELFF
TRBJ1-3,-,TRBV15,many,TGTGCCACCAGCAGAGATCAGTGGGGGTCTGGAAACACCATATATTTT,CATSRDQWGSGNTIYF
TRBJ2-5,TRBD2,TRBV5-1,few,TGCGCCAGCAGCTTGCTGTTCCCGGGACTAGCGACGAATACCCAGAGGACCCAGTACTTC,CASSLLFPGLATNTQRTQYF
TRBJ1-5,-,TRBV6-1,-,TGTGCCAGCAGTGAAAAGAATCAGCCCCAGCATTTT,CASSEKNQPQHF
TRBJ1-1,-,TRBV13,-,TGTGCCAGCAGTGGGGCCACAGAGAACACTGAAGCTTTCTTT,CASSGATENTEAFF
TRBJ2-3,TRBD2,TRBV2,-,TGTGCCAGCAGTTACTCCGGGACTAGCGGGAACACAGATACGCAGTATTTT,CASSYSGTSGNTDTQYF
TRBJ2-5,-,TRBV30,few,TGTGCCTGGAGTGTACGCGCGGAGGGGGCGACCCAGTACTTC,CAWSVRAEGATQYF
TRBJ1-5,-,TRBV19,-,TGTGCCAGTACCAGTTTAGGCAATCAGCCCCAGCATTTT,CASTSLGNQPQHF
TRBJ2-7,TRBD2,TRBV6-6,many,TGTGCCAGCAGTTACTCGTTAAGCGGGAGGGCCTACGAGCAGTACTTC,CASSYSLSGRAYEQYF
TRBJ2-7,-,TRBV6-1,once,TGTGCCAGCAGCAGGTTATCCTACGAGCAGTACTTC,CASSRLSYEQYF
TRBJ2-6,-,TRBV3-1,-,TGTGCCAGCAGCCCGGGAGAGGGTCCCCCCCTTTTCAACGTCCTGACTTTC,CASSPGEGPPLFNVLTF
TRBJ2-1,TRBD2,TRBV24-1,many,TGTGCCACCAGTGATGCGGGAGGCTCCTACAATGAGCAGTTCTTC,CATSDAGGSYNEQFF
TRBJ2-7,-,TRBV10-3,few,TGTGCCATCAGCGATCGAGGGGGACAAGACGAGCAGTACTTC,CAISDRGGQDEQYF
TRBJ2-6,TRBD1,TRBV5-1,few,TGCGCCAGCAGAACGGGGACAGCAGCTTCTGGGGCCAACGTCCTGACTTTC,CASRTGTAASGANVLTF
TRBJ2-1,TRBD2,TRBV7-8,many,TGTGCCAGCACCGGGACTAGCGGGCACAATGAGCAGTTCTTC,CASTGTSGHNEQFF
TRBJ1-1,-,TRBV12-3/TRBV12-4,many,TGTGCCAGCAGTTTGAGGGAACAGGTCACTGAAGCTTTCTTT,CASSLREQVTEAFF
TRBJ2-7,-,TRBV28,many,TGTGCCAGCAGTTCTCGGGTGGAGGAGCAGTACTTC,CASSSRVEEQYF
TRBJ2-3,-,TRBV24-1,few,TGTGCCACCAGTGAGGCCAGGGGTCCCACAGATACGCAGTATTTT,CATSEARGPTDTQYF
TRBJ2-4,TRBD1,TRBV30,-,TGTGCCTGGGCCCCGGGACAGGTGGCCAAAAACATTCAGTACTTC,CAWAPGQVAKNIQYF
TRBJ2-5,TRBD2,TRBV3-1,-,TGTGCCAGCAGCCAGGTCCTAGCGGGAGGCCGTAGAAAAGAGACCCAGTACTTC,CASSQVLAGGRRKETQYF
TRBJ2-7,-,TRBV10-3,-,TGTGCCATCAGTGAGTCGGGACTCGGTCGCCAGCAGTACTTC,CAISESGLGRQQYF